Each of the 2 T cell receptor beta chains below was sequenced from the same sample in a study of breast tumors, draining lymph nodes, adjacent tissues. TCRdb re-called the multiplex PCR reads with MiXCR, one entry per CDR3 protein. The table shows more than 200,000 distinct CDR3 sequences, with about a third occurring only once. Breast cancer patients provided tissue from their axillary draining lymph nodes. Specimen: axillary lymph node tissue. The receptors were gathered from a female donor with breast cancer. Some clones in this sample may be carry-over from other donors' samples.

This clonotype has at least ten counts. The chain recombines TRBV7-8 with TRBJ2-1, with a weak D call TRBD2 (5 bases). This CDR3 comprises 16 residues. With 1 base removed from V and 7 bases from J, the gap between germline ends came to 17 bases. Germline V gene data show CDR1 as SGHVS and CDR2 as FQNEAQ. This CDR3 reads CASSLVAGFMGNEQFF. CDR3 DNA: TGTGCCAGCAGCTTAGTCGCGGGTTTTATGGGAAATGAGCAGTTCTTC.

This clonotype was observed many times. This rearrangement joins TRBV6-5 to TRBJ1-6, with D perhaps matching TRBD1 (6 bases). V was shortened by 6 bases and J by 0 bases, with 18 bases between the two germline ends. The CDR3 runs to 18 residues. CDR1 and CDR2 from the germline V gene are MNHEY and SVGAGI. The CDR3 sequence: CASSRRVQGSSYNSPLHF. The DNA of the CDR3 is TGTGCCAGCAGCCGTCGGGTCCAGGGGAGCTCCTATAATTCACCCCTCCACTTT.